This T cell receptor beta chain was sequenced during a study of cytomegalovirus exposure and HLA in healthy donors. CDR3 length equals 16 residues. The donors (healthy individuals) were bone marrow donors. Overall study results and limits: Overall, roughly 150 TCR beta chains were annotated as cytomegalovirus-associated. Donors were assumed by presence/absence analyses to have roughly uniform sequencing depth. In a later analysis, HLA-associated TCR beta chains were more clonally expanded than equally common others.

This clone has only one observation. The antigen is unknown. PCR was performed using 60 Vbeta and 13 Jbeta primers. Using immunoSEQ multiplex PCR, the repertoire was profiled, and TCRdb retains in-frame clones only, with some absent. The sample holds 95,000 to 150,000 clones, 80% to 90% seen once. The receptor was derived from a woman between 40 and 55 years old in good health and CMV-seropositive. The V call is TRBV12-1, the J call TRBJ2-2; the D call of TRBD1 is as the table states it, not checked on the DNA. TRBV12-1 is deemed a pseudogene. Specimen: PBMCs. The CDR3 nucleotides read TGTGCCAGCAGCCCTGAAGGACAGGGCTTTCACGGGGAGCTGTTTTTT. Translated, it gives CASSPEGQGFHGELFF.